The 25 T cell receptor beta chains presented below share a single source sample, sequenced in a study of control samples from healthy donors and cancer patients. Using immunoSEQ multiplex PCR, the repertoire was profiled, and TCRdb retains in-frame clones only, with some absent. The table lists fewer than 200,000 clones, about 94% of them singletons. Sequencing was done on a sample of PBMCs. All receptors come from a man aged 60 to 75 with colorectal cancer.

The chain uses TRBV3-1 (or the pseudogene TRBV3-2) and TRBJ1-2; 8 bases fit TRBD1. The CDR3 is made up of 15 amino acids. With 1 base clipped from V and 2 bases from J, the junction kept 3 bases outside the gene matches. Germline CDR1 reads LGHDT; CDR2 reads YNNKEL (reference sequence). CDR3 DNA sequence: TGTGCCAGCAGCCAAGGGGGGACAGGAAACTATGGCTACACCTTC. It translates to CASSQGGTGNYGYTF.

The chain links TRBV30 to TRBJ1-1, with 10 bases matching TRBD1. Trimming cost V 0 bases and J 5 bases; bases outside gene matches: 15. There are 18 residues in the CDR3. Germline CDR1 GTSNPN, CDR2 SVGIG (reference sequence). The CDR3 nucleotides are TGTGCCTGGAGTGTACGGGACAGGGGCCGCGAGATAGGTACTGAAGCTTTCTTT. Amino acid sequence: CAWSVRDRGREIGTEAFF.

This chain joins TRBV19 and TRBJ1-3; the D is unclear. The V end was cut by 3 bases, the J end by 6 bases, with 3 bases between. There are 11 residues in the CDR3. Germline loops: CDR1 LNHDA, CDR2 SQIVND (reference sequence). The DNA of the CDR3 is TGTGCCAGTAGTATTTTAAACACCATATATTTT. Amino acids: CASSILNTIYF.

The gene calls are TRBV7-9 and TRBJ2-2, with D possibly being TRBD1 or TRBD2 (5 bases each). CDR3 size: 17 residues. The V gene's germline CDR1 is SEHNR and CDR2 FQNEAQ (reference sequence). Trimming pared 3 bases from V and 2 bases from J, leaving 16 bases between. DNA for the CDR3: TGTGCCAGCAGCTTGCCTCCGGGACGGATTAACACCGGGGAGCTGTTTTTT. Residues: CASSLPPGRINTGELFF.

In its sample, this clone was seen once. CDR3 nucleotides: TGCGCCAGCAGCTTGGCCAAAGTGACAGGGGTTGAAGCTTTCTTT. Translated: CASSLAKVTGVEAFF. The chain links TRBV5-1 to TRBJ1-1; 8 nucleotides align to TRBD1. Germline CDR1 reads SGHRS; CDR2 reads YFSETQ. This CDR3 contains 15 residues. V dropped 0 bases and J dropped 7; count of bases not matched to a gene: 8.

Notes on this clone: Germline is not matched at one junction end, which may reflect a read error. The chain combines TRBV2 with TRBJ1-2; 9 bases map to TRBD1. The V gene's germline CDR1 is SNHLY and CDR2 FYNNEI. The CDR3 spans 15 residues. The CDR3 sequence: CASSDDGGTGSRRVF. CDR3 bases: TGTGCCAGCAGTGATGATGGGGGGACAGGGAGCCGCAGGGTCTTC.

V gene TRBV27 combines with J gene TRBJ1-2; possibly TRBD1 for D (6 bases). Trimming shortened V by 4 bases and J by 1 base, and 13 bases separated the two germline ends. This CDR3 is 15 amino acids long. Germline values: CDR1 MNHEY, CDR2 SMNVEV (reference sequence). The CDR3 protein is CASSSATGNNYGYTF. The CDR3 coding sequence is TGTGCCAGCAGTTCGGCGACAGGAAATAACTATGGCTACACCTTC.

This sequence joins TRBV9 and TRBJ2-2; TRBD2 is a possible D gene (5 bases). Deletions cut 4 bases from V and 3 bases from J, with 13 bases between. Germline CDR1 is SGDLS and CDR2 is YYNGEE. The CDR3 has 15 residues. CDR3 protein: CASSPEDGDTGELFF. CDR3 nucleotides: TGTGCCAGCAGCCCTGAAGACGGGGACACCGGGGAGCTGTTTTTT.

This clone was seen a handful of times. The chain carries TRBV21-1 and TRBJ2-1; the DNA was not compared with TRBD2, the D call given in the table. TRBV21-1 represents a pseudogene. The CDR3 runs 17 residues. DNA of the CDR3: TGTGCCAGCAGCACCCGACTAGCCCCTAGGTCCTACAATGAGCAGTTCTTC. Amino acids: CASSTRLAPRSYNEQFF.

The chain is built from TRBV5-3 and TRBJ1-5, with a possible D match to TRBD1 (5 bases). TRBV5-3 belongs to the ORF category, with a function that is uncertain. Trimming cost V 7 bases and J 1 base, with 21 bases left between them. There are 17 residues in the CDR3. The chain's CDR3 is CARSDLRRGGSNQPQHF. The CDR3 DNA is TGTGCCAGATCCGATCTTCGGCGGGGGGGAAGCAATCAGCCCCAGCATTTT.

The chain employs TRBV12-3 or TRBV12-4 and TRBJ1-4, with D hard to call. The V end was cut by 4 bases, the J end by 7 bases, with 10 bases between. The CDR3 has 13 residues. The CDR3 spells CASSSGSPEKLFF. The CDR3 DNA follows: TGTGCCAGCAGTTCCGGCAGTCCTGAAAAACTGTTTTTT.

This clone was detected only once. V gene TRBV18 combines with J gene TRBJ1-6, with a tentative D call TRBD1 (6 bases). Trimming took 2 bases from V and 5 from J, leaving 10 bases between them. Germline CDR1 is KGHSH and CDR2 is LQKENI. The CDR3 totals 15 residues. CDR3 nucleotide sequence: TGTGCCAGCTCACCAGAGGACAGTAATAATTCACCCCTCCACTTT. This gives the protein CASSPEDSNNSPLHF.

The rearrangement links TRBV11-2 to TRBJ2-7, with D tentatively TRBD1 (5 bases). Germline values: CDR1 SGHAT, CDR2 FQNNGV. There are 13 residues in the CDR3. Trimming took off 5 bases at V and 3 bases at J, with 11 bases between the two ends. The CDR3 nucleotides read TGTGCCAGCAGCCAACGAAGGGGCTACGAGCAGTACTTC. Its protein is CASSQRRGYEQYF.

The genes are TRBV6-1 and TRBJ1-2; unclear D gene. Trimming stripped 0 bases from V and 4 bases from J, with 6 bases between. Germline V gene sequence: CDR1 MNHNS, CDR2 SASEGT. The CDR3 is 13 amino acids. The CDR3 DNA follows: TGTGCCAGCAGTGAAGCGCGGCTCTATGGCTACACCTTC. Protein sequence: CASSEARLYGYTF.

This chain links TRBV3-1 (or the pseudogene TRBV3-2) with TRBJ1-2; D is unresolved. The V end was cut by 0 bases, the J end by 7 bases, with 12 bases between. The CDR3 is made up of 14 amino acids. CDR1 is LGHDT, CDR2 YNNKEL, per germline (reference sequence). The CDR3 DNA follows: TGTGCCAGCAGCCAAGATCGCGAGGTCTCTGGCTACACCTTC. Amino acid sequence: CASSQDREVSGYTF.

This clone showed up just a few times. J is TRBJ1-2 and V is TRBV29-1; D is perhaps TRBD1 (5 bases). Germline V gives CDR1 SQVTM, CDR2 ANQGSEA. V dropped 4 bases and J dropped 4 bases, with 16 bases sitting between them. The CDR3 sequence is 14 residues long. CDR3 region: CSVVESGTSYGYTF. The CDR3 coding sequence is TGCAGCGTTGTCGAATCCGGGACGAGCTATGGCTACACCTTC.

The chain is built from TRBV5-1 and TRBJ2-3; 9 bases match TRBD2. This CDR3 is built from 15 residues. The germline gives CDR1 SGHRS, CDR2 YFSETQ. The J segment lost 2 bases and the V segment lost 4 bases, leaving 5 bases of the junction unmatched. The DNA of the CDR3 is TGCGCCAGCAGCCCATCTAGCGGGGTCACAGATACGCAGTATTTT. Translated, it gives CASSPSSGVTDTQYF.

The rearrangement joins TRBV5-1 to TRBJ1-2, with a possible D match to TRBD1 (5 bases). CDR1 is SGHRS, CDR2 YFSETQ, per germline. The CDR3 extends over 17 amino acids. With 2 bases removed from V and 6 bases from J, the gap between germline ends came to 23 bases. The CDR3 coding sequence is TGCGCCAGCAGCTTAGGGGAGGGAACCCCTAAGGGTAATGGCTACACCTTC. This encodes CASSLGEGTPKGNGYTF.

The DNA for the CDR3 is TGTGCCAGTAGTATAGATCCGACACCAAGGAACTATGGCTACACCTTC. This gives the protein CASSIDPTPRNYGYTF. The chain uses TRBV19 and TRBJ1-2; no reliable D call. V lost 0 bases and J lost 2, with 13 bases in between. This CDR3 is 16 amino acids long. Germline lookup yields CDR1 LNHDA and CDR2 SQIVND (reference sequence).

This rearrangement joins TRBV7-9 to TRBJ2-1; D is undetermined. V lost 4 bases, J lost 7 bases, and 11 bases lay in between. This CDR3 region has 13 residues. CDR1 is SEHNR and CDR2 is FQNEAQ in the germline V gene (reference sequence). In DNA, the CDR3 is TGTGCCAGCAGCTATCGTTTGGATAATGAGCAGTTCTTC. Its protein is CASSYRLDNEQFF.

The chain employs TRBV6-5 and TRBJ1-2, with D hard to call. The CDR3 is 12 residues long. From germline, CDR1 is MNHEY and CDR2 SVGAGI. V lost 7 bases and J lost 5, with 11 bases in between. CDR3 DNA: TGTGCCAGCACTGGACGGGATTATGGCTACACCTTC. It translates to CASTGRDYGYTF.

The chain joins TRBV12-3 or TRBV12-4 to TRBJ2-7, with 9 bases lining up with TRBD1. The CDR3 spans 13 residues. The V segment lost 3 bases and the J segment 6 bases; nucleotides outside the gene matches: 3. The CDR3: CASSFGQGFEQYF. In DNA form, the CDR3 reads TGTGCCAGCAGTTTTGGACAGGGGTTCGAGCAGTACTTC.

The chain carries TRBV24-1 and TRBJ1-5, with D perhaps matching TRBD1 (5 bases). V was trimmed by 4 bases and J by 0 bases, leaving 21 bases between them. The germline V gene has CDR1 KGHDR and CDR2 SFDVKD. The CDR3 loop spans 19 amino acids. The CDR3: CATSESPGPRTNSNQPQHF. The CDR3 region has the DNA TGTGCCACCAGTGAGTCTCCGGGACCCCGAACCAATAGCAATCAGCCCCAGCATTTT.

The J gene is TRBJ2-6, the V gene TRBV9; 8 bases fit TRBD2. Germline CDR1 reads SGDLS; CDR2 reads YYNGEE. V shed 6 bases and J 3 bases; nucleotides not matched to a gene: 11. The CDR3 loop spans 17 amino acids. The CDR3 DNA reads as TGTGCCAGCAACGACATGGGAGCGGGAGTTGGGGCCAACGTCCTGACTTTC. Its protein is CASNDMGAGVGANVLTF.

The chain is built from TRBV9 and TRBJ2-7; TRBD1 matches at 8 bases. The V gene end was trimmed by 3 bases and the J gene end by 4 bases; junction bases not matched to a gene: 6. CDR3 length equals 14 residues. The germline V gene has CDR1 SGDLS and CDR2 YYNGEE. The CDR3 region is CASSAGQGTYEQYF. The CDR3, as DNA: TGTGCCAGCAGCGCTGGACAGGGAACTTACGAGCAGTACTTC. The full variable domain, rest sourced from reference TRBV9 and TRBJ2-7, is DSGVTQTPKHLITATGQRVTLRCSPRSGDLSVYWYQQSLDQGLQFLIQYYNGEERAKGNILERFSAQQFPDLHSELNLSSLELGDSALYFCASSAGQGTYEQYFGPGTRLTVT.